This is a list of T cell receptor beta chains from one sample in a study of blood T cell repertoires in COVID-19. Assay used: immunoSEQ multiplex PCR; TCRdb lists only in-frame clones, some missing. The repertoire consists of about 110,000 clones, with 70% to 90% occurring once and the leading ten covering 1.3% to 1.5%. What was sequenced was peripheral blood. These TCRs come from a man aged 35 to 55 with acute or convalescent COVID-19. The CDR3 runs from the conserved cysteine through the conserved F or W. The order of the fields is D gene, clone size, V gene, CDR3 protein. The D gene is left open where the match is weak. The size of a clone is reported for some rows only, either as once, few or many, or as a class for expanded clones.

. once TRBV5-1 CASSHTSLSTDTQYF
. . TRBV5-1 CASSLNLQGYEQFF
. . TRBV19 CATSLSGTGELFF
TRBD2 . TRBV2 CASTREVETQYF
. . TRBV29-1 CSVRLRDTISHGYTF
. . TRBV7-9 CASSLGTVNSPLHF
TRBD2 . TRBV10-1 CASSDAREANNEQFF
. . TRBV7-8 CASSLATPGGAFF
. . TRBV6-2/TRBV6-3 CASSYGQLAKNIQYF
. many TRBV9 CASSVGVRGGNEQFF
TRBD1 . TRBV5-4 CASHTGTGAYEQYF
TRBD2 . TRBV7-9 CASSPGGPYEQYF
. . TRBV5-5 CASSPVRVIGGELFF
. . TRBV6-5 CASSPGEGVRPQHF
TRBD2 . TRBV24-1 CATSEAGLAGDAEQYF
TRBD1 many TRBV11-2 CASSLGQGKGVRGNEQFF
TRBD1 . TRBV25-1 CASKPPGGNGYTF
. . TRBV6-5 CASSYGRKQETQYF
TRBD2 . TRBV14 CASSPRTSRGETQYF
. . TRBV19 CASSRGSGDTQYF
. . TRBV6-5 CASSYSAARSYEQYF
TRBD1 . TRBV18 CASSNRGIETQYF
. . TRBV4-1 CASSQVEEDTYNEQFF
TRBD2 . TRBV5-1 CASSDGTSAWDEQFF
. . TRBV18 CASSPPSFVHEQFF
TRBD2 . TRBV18 CASSPQTGTSSEQFF
. . TRBV30 CAWSTLGGGYYEQYF
TRBD2 . TRBV11-2 CASTWGGRAHEQYF
. few TRBV27 CASRYLITGFNEKLFF
TRBD1 . TRBV4-2 CASSQGGTGGYEQYF
. . TRBV28 CASSSTVTGNTIYF
TRBD2 . TRBV11-3 CASSKTSGAQETQYF
. . TRBV5-6 CASSFRGRGYTF
TRBD1 . TRBV28 CASSWGQGGTLSTDTQYF
TRBD2 . TRBV6-2/TRBV6-3 CASSLQEETSGVTDTQYF
. . TRBV18 CASSPHAAGELFF
TRBD2 once TRBV5-1 CASSIRTSGRNTDTQYF
. . TRBV21-1 CASITSGGEETQYF
. . TRBV3-1/TRBV3-2 CASSYRATNEKLFF
TRBD1 . TRBV3-1/TRBV3-2 CASSQGESWQGAYEQYF
. . TRBV11-1 CASSNRPGTEAFF
. . TRBV4-2 CASSHPTGGPTDTQYF
TRBD1 . TRBV5-4 CASSLGTGGSYTF
TRBD2 . TRBV4-1 CASSQDPAGVTGELFF
. . TRBV2 CASRPSSGANVLTF
. . TRBV4-2 CASSQAHNRLGEKLFF
. . TRBV12-3/TRBV12-4 CASSLNRGETQYF
TRBD1 once TRBV18 CASSPGIQGAHEQYF
. . TRBV2 CASSRSSYEQYF
TRBD1 . TRBV4-2 CASSQGQGSTDTQYF
TRBD2 . TRBV6-6 CASSRDSSGRREGTQYF
. few TRBV10-3 CATGKAGEAFF
. . TRBV5-8 CASSGSPAGGRGYTF
. . TRBV6-5 CASSYGGPGNQPQHF
TRBD2 . TRBV5-1 CASSFLAGQEETQYF
TRBD2 . TRBV7-9 CASSLGEGPRYEQYF